This T cell receptor beta chain was identified during a study of shared clonotypes between healthy human individuals. Measured with immunoSEQ multiplex PCR; TCRdb has only the in-frame clones, and not every one. The sample has fewer than 400,000 clones, around 72% seen once; the top ten hold 9% to 12%. The CDR3 consists of 14 residues. The V gene's germline CDR1 is MGHDK and CDR2 SYGVNS. V was shortened by 4 bases and J by 1 base, with 10 bases between the two germline ends. Material for sequencing was memory CD4+ T cells sorted from blood. Subset noted: CD45RA-negative fraction. The chain carries TRBV25-1 and TRBJ2-5, with D unclear. The sequence was collected from a man aged 30 to 45 in good health. CDR3 sequence reads: CASSGHRPQETQYF. CDR3 coding DNA: TGTGCCAGCAGTGGACACAGACCCCAAGAGACCCAGTACTTC. Variable domain in full (rest from reference TRBV25-1 and TRBJ2-5): EADIYQTPRYLVIGTGKKITLECSQTMGHDKMYWYQQDPGMELHLIHYSYGVNSTEKGDLSSESTVSRIRTEHFPLTLESARPSHTSQYLCASSGHRPQETQYFGPGTRLLVL.